The rows below give T cell receptor beta chains drawn from one sample of a study of T-cell reconstitution after alpha-beta-depleted transplantation in children. TCRdb re-called the PCR reads with MiXCR, one entry per CDR3 protein. This repertoire shows fewer than 150,000 distinct CDR3 sequences, roughly 10% found once; its top ten account for around 24%. Sample: PBMCs, mostly from graft donor cells, taken 180 days after TCRalphabeta/CD19-depleted stem cell transplant. The receptors here all came from a girl less than two years old who had a stem cell transplant for combined immunodeficiency, so the T cells may come from the graft donor. Each CDR3 is given with its conserved first and last residue. Each record gives: CDR3 protein, CDR3 DNA, V gene, clone size, D gene, J gene. D genes are given only for firm matches. Clone size is shown for a subset of rows, as once, few, many or a class of expanded clone.

CDR3 protein: CASSITGPAYEQYF
CDR3 DNA: TGTGCCAGCAGCATAACCGGGCCGGCCTACGAGCAGTACTTC
V gene: TRBV7-2
clone size: few
D gene: .
J gene: TRBJ2-7

CDR3 protein: CASSSAKAGPPYNEQFF
CDR3 DNA: TGTGCCAGCAGCTCGGCAAAGGCGGGGCCCCCGTACAATGAGCAGTTCTTC
V gene: TRBV7-2
clone size: .
D gene: .
J gene: TRBJ2-1

CDR3 protein: CASSSPPWDRGDLQPQHF
CDR3 DNA: TGTGCCAGCAGTTCACCCCCTTGGGACAGGGGAGATCTTCAGCCCCAGCATTTT
V gene: TRBV12-3/TRBV12-4
clone size: few
D gene: TRBD1
J gene: TRBJ1-5

CDR3 protein: CASSQGGQLYEQYF
CDR3 DNA: TGTGCCAGCAGCCAAGGGGGACAGCTCTACGAGCAGTACTTC
V gene: TRBV3-1
clone size: few
D gene: TRBD1
J gene: TRBJ2-7

CDR3 protein: CASSLRLPSSYNEQFF
CDR3 DNA: TGTGCCAGCAGCTTAAGACTTCCCAGCTCCTACAATGAGCAGTTCTTC
V gene: TRBV7-3
clone size: few
D gene: .
J gene: TRBJ2-1

CDR3 protein: CAISEYGDSKNIQYF
CDR3 DNA: TGTGCCATCAGTGAGTACGGGGACAGCAAAAACATTCAGTACTTC
V gene: TRBV10-3
clone size: .
D gene: TRBD1
J gene: TRBJ2-4

CDR3 protein: CASSYSTETDTQYF
CDR3 DNA: TGTGCCAGCAGTTACTCGACTGAGACAGATACGCAGTATTTT
V gene: TRBV6-5
clone size: .
D gene: .
J gene: TRBJ2-3

CDR3 protein: CSVEVESGRPYEQYF
CDR3 DNA: TGCAGCGTTGAAGTGGAAAGCGGGAGGCCCTACGAGCAGTACTTC
V gene: TRBV29-1
clone size: few
D gene: TRBD2
J gene: TRBJ2-7

CDR3 protein: CSARQGGLTDTQYF
CDR3 DNA: TGCAGTGCTAGACAGGGGGGCCTGACAGATACGCAGTATTTT
V gene: TRBV20-1
clone size: few
D gene: .
J gene: TRBJ2-3

CDR3 protein: CASSFGTGRHEQYF
CDR3 DNA: TGTGCCAGCAGTTTTGGAACAGGGCGCCACGAGCAGTACTTC
V gene: TRBV27
clone size: many
D gene: .
J gene: TRBJ2-7

CDR3 protein: CASSLGGTGLNEQFF
CDR3 DNA: TGTGCCAGCAGCTTAGGAGGGACAGGCTTAAATGAGCAGTTCTTC
V gene: TRBV7-2
clone size: many
D gene: TRBD1
J gene: TRBJ2-1

CDR3 protein: CASSLRSGMNTEAFF
CDR3 DNA: TGTGCCAGCAGCTTGCGTTCGGGAATGAACACTGAAGCTTTCTTT
V gene: TRBV5-5
clone size: .
D gene: .
J gene: TRBJ1-1

CDR3 protein: CSVAWQGTDTQYF
CDR3 DNA: TGCAGCGTTGCATGGCAGGGGACAGATACGCAGTATTTT
V gene: TRBV29-1
clone size: few
D gene: .
J gene: TRBJ2-3

CDR3 protein: CASSLEGVRNEKLFF
CDR3 DNA: TGCGCCAGCAGCTTAGAGGGTGTTCGCAATGAAAAACTGTTTTTT
V gene: TRBV5-1
clone size: many
D gene: .
J gene: TRBJ1-4

CDR3 protein: CASSPVPGLGSYNEQFF
CDR3 DNA: TGCGCCAGCAGCCCTGTCCCGGGACTAGGCTCCTACAATGAGCAGTTCTTC
V gene: TRBV5-1
clone size: few
D gene: TRBD2
J gene: TRBJ2-1

CDR3 protein: CSARQGRFTGELFF
CDR3 DNA: TGCAGTGCGAGACAGGGGCGGTTCACCGGGGAGCTGTTTTTT
V gene: TRBV20-1
clone size: few
D gene: TRBD1
J gene: TRBJ2-2

CDR3 protein: CASSLGQFPDTQYF
CDR3 DNA: TGTGCCAGCAGCTTGGGGCAGTTCCCAGATACGCAGTATTTT
V gene: TRBV5-6
clone size: few
D gene: .
J gene: TRBJ2-3

CDR3 protein: CASSLGRGSTGNTGELFF
CDR3 DNA: TGCGCCAGCAGCCTGGGACGGGGGTCCACAGGGAACACCGGGGAGCTGTTTTTT
V gene: TRBV5-1
clone size: few
D gene: .
J gene: TRBJ2-2

CDR3 protein: CSVEGGVSETQYF
CDR3 DNA: TGCAGCGTTGAAGGGGGGGTCTCGGAGACCCAGTACTTC
V gene: TRBV29-1
clone size: .
D gene: .
J gene: TRBJ2-5

CDR3 protein: CREGLDYGYTF
CDR3 DNA: TGCAGGGAGGGGCTGGACTATGGCTACACCTTC
V gene: TRBV20-1
clone size: .
D gene: .
J gene: TRBJ1-2

CDR3 protein: CASIGSAGELFF
CDR3 DNA: TGTGCCAGCATAGGGTCTGCCGGGGAGCTGTTTTTT
V gene: TRBV7-9
clone size: .
D gene: .
J gene: TRBJ2-2

CDR3 protein: CASSIGTSEDEQYF
CDR3 DNA: TGCGCCAGCAGCATCGGGACCTCGGAGGACGAGCAGTACTTC
V gene: TRBV5-1
clone size: .
D gene: .
J gene: TRBJ2-7

CDR3 protein: CASREKGLRPQHF
CDR3 DNA: TGTGCCAGCAGGGAGAAGGGTTTGAGGCCCCAGCATTTT
V gene: TRBV12-3/TRBV12-4
clone size: many
D gene: .
J gene: TRBJ1-5

CDR3 protein: CASSQGLPYEQYF
CDR3 DNA: TGTGCCAGCAGTCAGGGACTACCCTACGAGCAGTACTTC
V gene: TRBV6-2/TRBV6-3
clone size: many
D gene: TRBD2
J gene: TRBJ2-7

CDR3 protein: CASSSDGNYGYTF
CDR3 DNA: TGTGCCAGCAGCTCGGACGGTAACTATGGCTACACCTTC
V gene: TRBV7-9
clone size: few
D gene: .
J gene: TRBJ1-2

CDR3 protein: CASSQDFGAGGTDTQYF
CDR3 DNA: TGCGCCAGCAGCCAAGATTTTGGAGCGGGGGGCACAGATACGCAGTATTTT
V gene: TRBV4-3
clone size: .
D gene: TRBD2
J gene: TRBJ2-3

CDR3 protein: CASSPRTREGTYEQYF
CDR3 DNA: TGTGCCAGCAGCCCGCGGACACGGGAGGGGACCTACGAGCAGTACTTC
V gene: TRBV7-8
clone size: few
D gene: TRBD2
J gene: TRBJ2-7

CDR3 protein: CASRDSGPTEAFF
CDR3 DNA: TGTGCCAGCAGGGATTCGGGGCCCACTGAAGCTTTCTTT
V gene: TRBV11-2
clone size: many
D gene: .
J gene: TRBJ1-1

CDR3 protein: CASSYSGLAGAYEQYF
CDR3 DNA: TGTGCCAGCAGTTACTCCGGACTAGCGGGGGCCTACGAGCAGTACTTC
V gene: TRBV6-5
clone size: .
D gene: TRBD2
J gene: TRBJ2-7

CDR3 protein: CASSEYGMNIQYF
CDR3 DNA: TGTGCCAGCAGTGAATACGGGATGAACATTCAGTACTTC
V gene: TRBV25-1
clone size: .
D gene: .
J gene: TRBJ2-4

CDR3 protein: CASSHLWRTGIKRQYF
CDR3 DNA: TGTGCCAGCAGCCATCTGTGGAGGACAGGGATAAAGAGGCAGTACTTC
V gene: TRBV4-2
clone size: .
D gene: TRBD1
J gene: TRBJ2-7

CDR3 protein: CAWSGDRGYNEQFF
CDR3 DNA: TGTGCCTGGAGTGGGGACAGGGGCTACAATGAGCAGTTCTTC
V gene: TRBV30
clone size: many
D gene: TRBD1
J gene: TRBJ2-1

CDR3 protein: CSAIISGTQYF
CDR3 DNA: TGCAGTGCTATTATATCGGGGACCCAGTACTTC
V gene: TRBV20-1
clone size: .
D gene: .
J gene: TRBJ2-5

CDR3 protein: CASSHPPGKAFF
CDR3 DNA: TGCGCCAGCAGCCACCCACCAGGGAAAGCTTTCTTT
V gene: TRBV4-1
clone size: .
D gene: .
J gene: TRBJ1-1

CDR3 protein: CASSYGSVSYEQYF
CDR3 DNA: TGTGCCAGCAGTTACGGCAGCGTATCCTACGAGCAGTACTTC
V gene: TRBV12-3/TRBV12-4
clone size: .
D gene: .
J gene: TRBJ2-7

CDR3 protein: CASSQGKTLGLAQHF
CDR3 DNA: TGTGCCAGCAGCCAAGGAAAGACCCTAGGTTTGGCCCAGCATTTT
V gene: TRBV3-1
clone size: .
D gene: .
J gene: TRBJ1-5

CDR3 protein: CASGAGDARIHTPNYGYTF
CDR3 DNA: TGTGCCAGCGGGGCAGGGGATGCCCGCATCCACACTCCTAACTATGGCTACACCTTC
V gene: TRBV6-1
clone size: few
D gene: .
J gene: TRBJ1-2

CDR3 protein: CASSLRILGRVRYNEQFF
CDR3 DNA: TGTGCCAGCAGCTTACGGATTTTAGGCCGGGTAAGATACAATGAGCAGTTCTTC
V gene: TRBV11-1
clone size: few
D gene: .
J gene: TRBJ2-1

CDR3 protein: CSALPARLHTEAFF
CDR3 DNA: TGCAGCGCCCTACCCGCCAGGCTGCACACTGAAGCTTTCTTT
V gene: TRBV29-1
clone size: few
D gene: .
J gene: TRBJ1-1

CDR3 protein: CASRYGGGRSQPQHF
CDR3 DNA: TGTGCCAGCAGATACGGAGGGGGGAGAAGTCAGCCCCAGCATTTT
V gene: TRBV12-3/TRBV12-4
clone size: many
D gene: .
J gene: TRBJ1-5

CDR3 protein: CASSYRVSFQETQYF
CDR3 DNA: TGTGCCAGCAGTTACAGGGTTTCTTTTCAAGAGACCCAGTACTTC
V gene: TRBV6-5
clone size: .
D gene: .
J gene: TRBJ2-5

CDR3 protein: CASSVDGSRYEQYF
CDR3 DNA: TGTGCCAGCAGCGTAGACGGGAGCCGCTACGAGCAGTACTTC
V gene: TRBV9
clone size: few
D gene: .
J gene: TRBJ2-7

CDR3 protein: CASSFGASGNFRTGDELFF
CDR3 DNA: TGTGCCAGCAGTTTTGGGGCTAGCGGGAATTTTAGGACCGGGGATGAGCTGTTTTTT
V gene: TRBV12-3/TRBV12-4
clone size: .
D gene: TRBD2
J gene: TRBJ2-2

CDR3 protein: CAISEYGVGGDEQFF
CDR3 DNA: TGTGCCATCAGTGAGTATGGCGTCGGAGGGGATGAGCAGTTCTTC
V gene: TRBV10-3
clone size: few
D gene: .
J gene: TRBJ2-1

CDR3 protein: CASSPRGAENYGYTF
CDR3 DNA: TGTGCCAGCAGCCCCCGCGGCGCTGAGAACTATGGCTACACCTTC
V gene: TRBV9
clone size: few
D gene: .
J gene: TRBJ1-2